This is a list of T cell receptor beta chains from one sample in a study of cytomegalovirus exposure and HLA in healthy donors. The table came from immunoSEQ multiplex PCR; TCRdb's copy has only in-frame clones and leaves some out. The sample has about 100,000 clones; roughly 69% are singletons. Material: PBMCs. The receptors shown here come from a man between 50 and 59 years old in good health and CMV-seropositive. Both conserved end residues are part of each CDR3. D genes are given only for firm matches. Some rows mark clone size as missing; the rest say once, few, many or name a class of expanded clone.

CDR3aa: CASSVDPGTGGNTIYF
CDR3nt: TGTGCCAGCAGCGTAGACCCCGGGACAGGGGGAAACACCATATATTTT
j_gene: TRBJ1-3
v_gene: TRBV9
d_gene: TRBD1
abundance: NA

CDR3aa: CASSTGKRGNQPQHF
CDR3nt: TGTGCCAGTAGTACCGGGAAAAGAGGCAATCAGCCCCAGCATTTT
j_gene: TRBJ1-5
v_gene: TRBV19
d_gene: NA
abundance: many

CDR3aa: CASSQEQGRITEAFF
CDR3nt: TGCGCCAGCAGCCAAGAACAGGGCAGGATCACTGAAGCTTTCTTT
j_gene: TRBJ1-1
v_gene: TRBV4-1
d_gene: NA
abundance: NA

CDR3aa: CASSPSKGVNEQYF
CDR3nt: TGCGCCAGCAGCCCCTCCAAGGGGGTGAACGAGCAGTACTTC
j_gene: TRBJ2-7
v_gene: TRBV4-1
d_gene: NA
abundance: NA

CDR3aa: CASSEQGQETQYF
CDR3nt: TGTGCCAGCAGTGAACAGGGCCAAGAGACCCAGTACTTC
j_gene: TRBJ2-5
v_gene: TRBV25-1
d_gene: NA
abundance: NA

CDR3aa: CASLRTGGTDEQFF
CDR3nt: TGCGCCAGCCTCAGGACAGGGGGCACCGATGAGCAGTTCTTC
j_gene: TRBJ2-1
v_gene: TRBV5-1
d_gene: TRBD1
abundance: NA

CDR3aa: CASSPSGGAGELFF
CDR3nt: TGTGCCAGCAGCCCGAGCGGGGGTGCCGGGGAGCTGTTTTTT
j_gene: TRBJ2-2
v_gene: TRBV9
d_gene: TRBD2
abundance: NA

CDR3aa: CASSLRLAGGSETQYF
CDR3nt: TGTGCCAGTAGTTTACGACTAGCGGGAGGCTCGGAGACCCAGTACTTC
j_gene: TRBJ2-5
v_gene: TRBV19
d_gene: TRBD2
abundance: NA

CDR3aa: CSVLGQGAPNTEAFF
CDR3nt: TGCAGCGTTCTGGGACAGGGGGCCCCGAACACTGAAGCTTTCTTT
j_gene: TRBJ1-1
v_gene: TRBV29-1
d_gene: TRBD1
abundance: NA

CDR3aa: CASSSGQGQSEQYF
CDR3nt: TGCGCCAGCAGCTCTGGACAGGGACAATCCGAGCAGTACTTC
j_gene: TRBJ2-7
v_gene: TRBV5-1
d_gene: TRBD1
abundance: NA

CDR3aa: CASSLYGGSNTGELFF
CDR3nt: TGTGCCAGCAGTTTATATGGTGGCTCTAACACCGGGGAGCTGTTTTTT
j_gene: TRBJ2-2
v_gene: TRBV27
d_gene: NA
abundance: few

CDR3aa: CASIRGWVWTEAFF
CDR3nt: TGTGCCAGCATACGCGGGTGGGTCTGGACTGAAGCTTTCTTT
j_gene: TRBJ1-1
v_gene: TRBV6-6
d_gene: NA
abundance: NA

CDR3aa: CASKGGRNYGYTF
CDR3nt: TGTGCCAGCAAAGGGGGCCGGAACTATGGCTACACCTTC
j_gene: TRBJ1-2
v_gene: TRBV6-1
d_gene: TRBD1
abundance: once

CDR3aa: CARKRRGRASEQYF
CDR3nt: TGTGCCAGAAAGAGGAGGGGGAGGGCCAGCGAGCAGTACTTC
j_gene: TRBJ2-7
v_gene: TRBV27
d_gene: NA
abundance: NA

CDR3aa: CASSQTGVDEQFF
CDR3nt: TGTGCCAGCAGCCAAACAGGGGTAGATGAGCAGTTCTTC
j_gene: TRBJ2-1
v_gene: TRBV14
d_gene: TRBD1
abundance: few

CDR3aa: CASSEYPFRGEYTF
CDR3nt: TGTGCCAGCAGTGAATATCCGTTCAGGGGGGAGTACACCTTC
j_gene: TRBJ1-2
v_gene: TRBV25-1
d_gene: TRBD1
abundance: NA

CDR3aa: CASSVSRAKTQYF
CDR3nt: TGTGCCAGCAGTGTTAGCAGGGCAAAGACCCAGTACTTC
j_gene: TRBJ2-5
v_gene: TRBV6-1
d_gene: NA
abundance: once

CDR3aa: CAWSVQGGEQYF
CDR3nt: TGTGCCTGGAGTGTACAGGGTGGCGAGCAGTACTTC
j_gene: TRBJ2-7
v_gene: TRBV30
d_gene: NA
abundance: NA

CDR3aa: CASSPTQNEGGYTF
CDR3nt: TGCGCCAGCAGCCCTACACAGAACGAGGGTGGCTACACCTTC
j_gene: TRBJ1-2
v_gene: TRBV5-1
d_gene: NA
abundance: NA

CDR3aa: CASSLTGEAFF
CDR3nt: TGTGCCAGCAGTCTGACGGGGGAAGCTTTCTTT
j_gene: TRBJ1-1
v_gene: TRBV2
d_gene: NA
abundance: NA

CDR3aa: CASKWGQGPDTQYF
CDR3nt: TGTGCCAGCAAGTGGGGACAGGGTCCAGATACGCAGTATTTT
j_gene: TRBJ2-3
v_gene: TRBV6-1
d_gene: TRBD1
abundance: NA

CDR3aa: CASSLRGGGPRTGELFF
CDR3nt: TGCGCCAGCAGCTTGAGGGGCGGGGGGCCTCGCACCGGGGAGCTGTTTTTT
j_gene: TRBJ2-2
v_gene: TRBV5-1
d_gene: TRBD2
abundance: NA

CDR3aa: CASSDGTVHEQYF
CDR3nt: TGCGCCAGCAGCGACGGGACAGTGCACGAGCAGTACTTC
j_gene: TRBJ2-7
v_gene: TRBV5-1
d_gene: TRBD1
abundance: few

CDR3aa: CASSYGGSAQYF
CDR3nt: TGTGCCAGCAGTTACGGGGGGTCCGCGCAGTATTTT
j_gene: TRBJ2-3
v_gene: TRBV6-7
d_gene: NA
abundance: NA

CDR3aa: CASSQSGTRTSGREINEQFF
CDR3nt: TGCGCCAGCAGTCAATCGGGGACTAGGACTAGCGGGAGGGAGATCAATGAGCAGTTCTTC
j_gene: TRBJ2-1
v_gene: TRBV23-1
d_gene: TRBD2
abundance: NA

CDR3aa: CATTTATFTEAFF
CDR3nt: TGTGCCACCACGACAGCGACCTTCACTGAAGCTTTCTTT
j_gene: TRBJ1-1
v_gene: TRBV2
d_gene: NA
abundance: NA

CDR3aa: CASSLPGTDTQYF
CDR3nt: TGCGCCAGCAGCTTACCAGGCACAGATACGCAGTATTTT
j_gene: TRBJ2-3
v_gene: TRBV5-1
d_gene: NA
abundance: NA

CDR3aa: CASASGSGNTIYF
CDR3nt: TGTGCCTCCGCCTCAGGGTCTGGAAACACCATATATTTT
j_gene: TRBJ1-3
v_gene: TRBV9
d_gene: NA
abundance: NA

CDR3aa: CASSSRVTDTQYF
CDR3nt: TGCGCCAGCAGCTCCAGGGTTACAGATACGCAGTATTTT
j_gene: TRBJ2-3
v_gene: TRBV5-1
d_gene: NA
abundance: NA

CDR3aa: CASGHRDREQNYGYTF
CDR3nt: TGTGCTAGTGGGCACCGGGACAGGGAGCAGAACTATGGCTACACCTTC
j_gene: TRBJ1-2
v_gene: TRBV12-5
d_gene: TRBD1
abundance: NA

CDR3aa: CAIRESLASEQYF
CDR3nt: TGTGCCATCAGGGAATCTCTAGCGTCCGAGCAGTACTTC
j_gene: TRBJ2-7
v_gene: TRBV10-3
d_gene: NA
abundance: few

CDR3aa: CASSLAPVGGPLAKNIQYF
CDR3nt: TGTGCCAGCAGCTTAGCGCCGGTGGGAGGGCCACTAGCCAAAAACATTCAGTACTTC
j_gene: TRBJ2-4
v_gene: TRBV7-9
d_gene: TRBD2
abundance: once

CDR3aa: CASSEEPGGGVGAGELFF
CDR3nt: TGTGCCAGCAGTGAAGAACCTGGCGGGGGGGTGGGAGCCGGGGAGCTGTTTTTT
j_gene: TRBJ2-2
v_gene: TRBV2
d_gene: TRBD2
abundance: once

CDR3aa: CASSAQGGSQETQYF
CDR3nt: TGTGCCAGCAGCGCACAGGGGGGGAGCCAAGAGACCCAGTACTTC
j_gene: TRBJ2-5
v_gene: TRBV9
d_gene: NA
abundance: NA

CDR3aa: CASSARQGADEKLFF
CDR3nt: TGTGCCAGCAGCGCCCGACAGGGGGCGGATGAAAAACTGTTTTTT
j_gene: TRBJ1-4
v_gene: TRBV21-1
d_gene: NA
abundance: NA

CDR3aa: CASSVKAGGQYEETQYF
CDR3nt: TGTGCCAGCAGCGTAAAAGCGGGGGGGCAGTATGAGGAGACCCAGTACTTC
j_gene: TRBJ2-5
v_gene: TRBV9
d_gene: TRBD2
abundance: NA

CDR3aa: CASSQGDSRLSYEQYF
CDR3nt: TGCGCCAGCAGCCAGGGGGACAGCCGCCTCTCCTACGAGCAGTACTTC
j_gene: TRBJ2-7
v_gene: TRBV4-1
d_gene: TRBD1
abundance: NA

CDR3aa: CAWSAQNYGYTF
CDR3nt: TGTGCCTGGAGCGCTCAGAACTATGGCTACACCTTC
j_gene: TRBJ1-2
v_gene: TRBV30
d_gene: NA
abundance: NA

CDR3aa: CASSLRGGPHEQYF
CDR3nt: TGTGCCAGCAGCTTACGAGGAGGCCCCCACGAGCAGTACTTC
j_gene: TRBJ2-7
v_gene: TRBV7-6
d_gene: NA
abundance: NA

CDR3aa: CASSVSYPSGRKGYEQYF
CDR3nt: TGTGCCAGCAGTGTATCTTATCCGAGCGGGAGAAAAGGCTACGAGCAGTACTTC
j_gene: TRBJ2-7
v_gene: TRBV2
d_gene: TRBD2
abundance: NA